This entry lists 20 T cell receptor beta chains sequenced from one sample in a study of T cell changes during pregnancy in multiple sclerosis. Produced via immunoSEQ multiplex PCR; TCRdb's table is partial and in-frame only. This sample has over 80,000 clones, with 90% to 95% found just once. Material: peripheral blood, obtained in the third trimester of pregnancy. Receptors were obtained from a female donor in good health, enrolled as a control in a pregnancy study.

This clone was seen just once. The genes are TRBV28 and TRBJ2-6, with 7 bases aligning to TRBD2. The CDR3 totals 18 residues. The V and J ends lost 5 bases and 2 bases, in that order; junction bases with no gene match: 12. Per the germline V gene, CDR1 is MDHEN and CDR2 is SYDVKM. The CDR3 sequence is CASSKWEGSLTGANVLTF. The CDR3 coding sequence is TGTGCCAGCAGTAAATGGGAGGGGAGCTTGACTGGGGCCAACGTCCTGACTTTC.

The V gene is TRBV27, the J gene TRBJ1-1; D not certain. The ends were cut back, 4 bases at V and 2 bases at J, with 11 bases in the middle. The CDR3 is 14 residues long. Germline lookup yields CDR1 MNHEY and CDR2 SMNVEV (reference sequence). CDR3: CASSSAGINTEAFF. DNA of the CDR3: TGTGCCAGCAGTTCAGCAGGCATAAACACTGAAGCTTTCTTT.

Here the CDR3 DNA reads TGTGCCAGCAGCTTGGGCAGGCGCACTGAAGCTTTCTTT. Amino acid sequence: CASSLGRRTEAFF. The genes are TRBV5-6 and TRBJ1-1; D is uncertain. Trimming took off 0 bases at V and 4 bases at J, with 7 bases between the two ends. The CDR3 covers 13 residues. CDR1 SGHDT and CDR2 YYEEEE come from the germline V gene. Filled out from reference TRBV5-6 and TRBJ1-1, the complete variable domain reads DAGVTQSPTHLIKTRGQQVTLRCSPKSGHDTVSWYQQALGQGPQFIFQYYEEEERQRGNFPDRFSGHQFPNYSSELNVNALLLGDSALYLCASSLGRRTEAFFGQGTRLTVV.

The rearrangement links TRBV7-9 to TRBJ2-7; 14 nucleotides line up with TRBD2. With V trimmed by 6 bases and J by 3 bases, 10 bases remained unmatched. CDR3 length equals 17 residues. Germline CDR1 reads SEHNR; CDR2 reads FQNEAQ (reference sequence). CDR3 loop: CASSLETGTSGSYEQYF. The CDR3 DNA reads TGTGCCAGCAGTCTTGAGACCGGGACTAGCGGGAGCTACGAGCAGTACTTC.

The chain uses TRBV5-1 and TRBJ2-5; D is ambiguous. The CDR3 is 13 amino acids. With 0 bases removed from V and 5 bases from J, the gap between germline ends came to 8 bases. Germline loops: CDR1 SGHRS, CDR2 YFSETQ. CDR3 residues: CASSLGVRETQYF. The CDR3 region has the DNA TGCGCCAGCAGCTTGGGGGTCAGGGAGACCCAGTACTTC.

The V and J genes are TRBV10-3 and TRBJ2-2; D gene unclear. Trimming left V 6 bases short and J 5 bases short, with 7 bases between. CDR1 and CDR2 from the germline V gene are ENHRY and SYGVKD. The CDR3 is 12 amino acids. The CDR3 here is CAIRPGTGELFF. Here the CDR3 DNA reads TGTGCCATCAGGCCCGGGACCGGGGAGCTGTTTTTT.

This chain links TRBV5-4 with TRBJ2-3, with TRBD1 matching 7 bases. Unmatched junction bases numbered 7, after V lost 4 bases and J lost 5 bases. Germline assignment: CDR1 SGHNT and CDR2 YYREEE (reference sequence). The CDR3 spans 14 residues. The CDR3 reads CASSPRTGKDTQYF. CDR3 coding DNA: TGTGCCAGCAGCCCGCGGACAGGTAAAGATACGCAGTATTTT.

The chain is built from TRBV5-1 and TRBJ2-5; no firm D call. CDR1 and CDR2 (germline): SGHRS, YFSETQ. Trimming pared 4 bases from V and 3 bases from J, leaving 4 bases between. The CDR3 runs to 11 residues. The CDR3 nucleotides are TGCGCCAGCAGCGTAGAAGAGACCCAGTACTTC. It translates to CASSVEETQYF.

The J gene is TRBJ1-2, the V gene TRBV28, with 8 positions matching TRBD1. V dropped 4 bases and J dropped 2; count of bases not matched to a gene: 9. The CDR3 covers 16 residues. CDR1 and CDR2 from the germline V gene are MDHEN and SYDVKM. The CDR3 loop reads CASSSPRDRLNYGYTF. In DNA, the CDR3 is TGTGCCAGCAGTTCTCCACGGGACAGGTTGAACTATGGCTACACCTTC.

V and J are TRBV7-9 and TRBJ1-2; tentative D call: TRBD1 (5 bases). With 5 bases removed from V and 0 bases from J, the gap between germline ends came to 16 bases. Germline CDR1 is SEHNR and CDR2 is FQNEAQ (reference sequence). The CDR3 consists of 16 residues. As DNA, the CDR3 is TGTGCCAGCAGCCCGCTTGGGGGGTCCTCTAACTATGGCTACACCTTC. The encoded protein is CASSPLGGSSNYGYTF.

V gene TRBV7-8 combines with J gene TRBJ2-7, with TRBD1 matching 9 bases. The CDR3 spans 18 residues. J gave up 0 bases and V 2 bases, and 11 bases lay outside the gene matches. CDR1 and CDR2 (germline): SGHVS, FQNEAQ. CDR3 amino acids: CASSLLGVSGQGSYEQYF. CDR3 in DNA: TGTGCCAGCAGCTTACTGGGGGTGTCGGGACAGGGCTCCTACGAGCAGTACTTC.

The CDR3 loop reads CASSPADSYEQYF. The CDR3 nucleotides read TGTGCCAGCAGTCCAGCGGATTCCTACGAGCAGTACTTC. The chain joins TRBV7-6 to TRBJ2-7; possibly TRBD2 for D (5 bases). This CDR3 spans 13 amino acids. The ends were cut back, 6 bases at V and 1 base at J, with 10 bases in the middle. Germline V CDR1 and CDR2: SGHVS, FNYEAQ.

This rearrangement joins TRBV5-1 to TRBJ2-5, with D maybe TRBD1 (6 bases). This CDR3 has 15 amino acids. V dropped 0 bases and J dropped 2 bases, with 11 bases sitting between them. Germline assignment: CDR1 SGHRS and CDR2 YFSETQ. CDR3 DNA sequence: TGCGCCAGCAGCTTGGTAGGACAGACTCAAGAGACCCAGTACTTC. This sequence encodes CASSLVGQTQETQYF.

This rearrangement joins TRBV29-1 to TRBJ1-1, with a weak D call TRBD1 (6 bases). The V gene lost 4 bases and the J gene lost 0 bases, with 18 bases spanning the gap. Germline loops: CDR1 SQVTM, CDR2 ANQGSEA. The CDR3 is made up of 16 amino acids. CDR3 bases: TGCAGCGTTGGGGGTAGACAGGAGAAATTGAACACTGAAGCTTTCTTT. This translates into CSVGGRQEKLNTEAFF.

The genes are TRBV5-1 and TRBJ1-1; 8 nucleotides line up with TRBD1. The length of the CDR3 is 17 residues. Trimming cost V 4 bases and J 0 bases; bases outside gene matches: 11. Germline CDR1 and CDR2: SGHRS and YFSETQ. Here the CDR3 reads CASSPQGAGGMNTEAFF. The CDR3 DNA reads TGCGCCAGCAGCCCCCAGGGGGCTGGAGGGATGAACACTGAAGCTTTCTTT. Together with reference TRBV5-1 and TRBJ1-1, the CDR3 gives the full variable domain: KAGVTQTPRYLIKTRGQQVTLSCSPISGHRSVSWYQQTPGQGLQFLFEYFSETQRNKGNFPGRFSGRQFSNSRSEMNVSTLELGDSALYLCASSPQGAGGMNTEAFFGQGTRLTVV.

Only one count was recorded for this clone. The chain employs TRBV7-2 and TRBJ2-4; 9 bases are shared with TRBD2. After removal of 5 bases from V and 0 bases from J, the junction contained 5 bases not matched to a gene. Germline CDR1 SGHTA, CDR2 FQGNSA. This CDR3 spans 16 amino acids. CDR3 bases: TGTGCCAGCAGCCCTTCTAGCGGGGTAGCCAAAAACATTCAGTACTTC. Encoded protein: CASSPSSGVAKNIQYF.

This sequence joins TRBV7-2 and TRBJ2-3; 8 nucleotides line up with TRBD2. V was pared by 3 bases and J by 2 bases, with 4 bases of the junction left unmatched. The CDR3 has 15 amino acids. Germline-derived CDR1 and CDR2 are SGHTA and FQGNSA. CDR3 in amino acids: CASSFLAGFTDTQYF. CDR3 DNA sequence: TGTGCCAGCAGCTTCTTAGCGGGGTTCACAGATACGCAGTATTTT.

This chain joins TRBV25-1 and TRBJ2-7, with D maybe TRBD1 (6 bases). Trimming shortened V by 4 bases and J by 6 bases, and 19 bases separated the two germline ends. CDR3 length: 15 residues. Per the germline V gene, CDR1 is MGHDK and CDR2 is SYGVNS. As DNA, the CDR3 is TGTGCCAGCAGTGGCCACACAGGGAGTATCGGCGAGCAGTACTTC. Amino acid sequence: CASSGHTGSIGEQYF.

The V call is TRBV19, the J call TRBJ1-1; possible D gene TRBD1, 5 bases. V dropped 3 bases and J dropped 3 bases, with 11 bases sitting between them. Germline V gene data show CDR1 as LNHDA and CDR2 as SQIVND (reference sequence). The CDR3 runs to 14 residues. The CDR3 coding sequence is TGTGCCAGTAGTATCCCCAGGGCGGACACTGAAGCTTTCTTT. It encodes CASSIPRADTEAFF.

This chain links TRBV6-5 with TRBJ2-1; perhaps TRBD2 as D (5 bases). CDR1 and CDR2 (germline): MNHEY, SVGAGI. Trimming pared 0 bases from V and 6 bases from J, leaving 6 bases between. The CDR3 has 13 amino acids. Here the CDR3 reads CASSYSSGNEQFF. For the CDR3, the DNA is TGTGCCAGCAGTTACTCGAGCGGCAATGAGCAGTTCTTC.